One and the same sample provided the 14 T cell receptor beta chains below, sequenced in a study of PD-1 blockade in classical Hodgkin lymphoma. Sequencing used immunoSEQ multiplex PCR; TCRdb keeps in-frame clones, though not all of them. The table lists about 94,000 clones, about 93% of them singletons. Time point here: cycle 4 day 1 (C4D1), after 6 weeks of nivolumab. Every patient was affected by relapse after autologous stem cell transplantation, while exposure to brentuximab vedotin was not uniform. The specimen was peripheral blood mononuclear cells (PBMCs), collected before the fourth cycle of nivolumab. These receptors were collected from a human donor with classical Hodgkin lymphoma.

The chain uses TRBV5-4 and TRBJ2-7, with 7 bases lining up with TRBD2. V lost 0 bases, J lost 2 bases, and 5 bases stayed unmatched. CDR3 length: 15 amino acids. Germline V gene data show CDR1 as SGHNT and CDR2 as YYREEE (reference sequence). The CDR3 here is CASSLGLADPYEQYF. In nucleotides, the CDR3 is TGTGCCAGCAGCTTGGGGCTAGCGGACCCCTACGAGCAGTACTTC.

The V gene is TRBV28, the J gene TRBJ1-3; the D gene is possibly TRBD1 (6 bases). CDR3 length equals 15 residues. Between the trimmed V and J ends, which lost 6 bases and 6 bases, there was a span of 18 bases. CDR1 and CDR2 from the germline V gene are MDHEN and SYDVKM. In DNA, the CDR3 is TGTGCCAGCAGCCAAGGAGGGGGTTTGGCAAACACCATATATTTT. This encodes CASSQGGGLANTIYF.

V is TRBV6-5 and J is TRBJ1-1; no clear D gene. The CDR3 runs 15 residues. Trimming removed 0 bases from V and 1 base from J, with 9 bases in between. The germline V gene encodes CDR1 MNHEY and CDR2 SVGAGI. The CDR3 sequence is CASSYSARSNTEAFF. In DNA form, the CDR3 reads TGTGCCAGCAGTTACTCGGCAAGGTCGAACACTGAAGCTTTCTTT.

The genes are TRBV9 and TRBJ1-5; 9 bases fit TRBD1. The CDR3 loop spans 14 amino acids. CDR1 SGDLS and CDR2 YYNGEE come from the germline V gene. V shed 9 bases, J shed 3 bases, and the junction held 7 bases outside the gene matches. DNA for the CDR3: TGTGCCACCGGAGGGACAGGGTCCAATCAGCCCCAGCATTTT. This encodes CATGGTGSNQPQHF. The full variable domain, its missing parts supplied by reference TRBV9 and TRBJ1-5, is DSGVTQTPKHLITATGQRVTLRCSPRSGDLSVYWYQQSLDQGLQFLIQYYNGEERAKGNILERFSAQQFPDLHSELNLSSLELGDSALYFCATGGTGSNQPQHFGDGTRLSIL.

CDR3: CASSVPGQAEETQYF. The CDR3 nucleotides read TGTGCCAGCAGTGTCCCGGGACAGGCCGAAGAGACCCAGTACTTC. This chain joins TRBV25-1 and TRBJ2-5; 8 bases are shared with TRBD1. Unmatched junction bases numbered 7, after V lost 4 bases and J lost 3 bases. The CDR3 runs 15 residues. CDR1 MGHDK and CDR2 SYGVNS come from the germline V gene.

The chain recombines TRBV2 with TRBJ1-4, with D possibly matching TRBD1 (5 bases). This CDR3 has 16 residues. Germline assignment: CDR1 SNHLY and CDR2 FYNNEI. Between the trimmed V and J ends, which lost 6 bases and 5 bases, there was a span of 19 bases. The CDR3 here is CASRDPGRPRNEKLFF. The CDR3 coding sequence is TGTGCCAGCAGGGATCCGGGACGCCCTCGCAATGAAAAACTGTTTTTT.

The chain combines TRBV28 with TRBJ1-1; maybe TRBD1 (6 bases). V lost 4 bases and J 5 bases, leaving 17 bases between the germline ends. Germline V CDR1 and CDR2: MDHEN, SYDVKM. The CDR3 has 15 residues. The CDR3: CASSWIARQGTEAFF. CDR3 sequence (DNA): TGTGCCAGCAGTTGGATTGCCAGGCAGGGGACTGAAGCTTTCTTT.

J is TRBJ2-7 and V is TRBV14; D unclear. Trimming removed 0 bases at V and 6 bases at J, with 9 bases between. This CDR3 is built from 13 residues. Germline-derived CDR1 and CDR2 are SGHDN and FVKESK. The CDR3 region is CASSQDLASEQYF. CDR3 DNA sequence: TGTGCCAGCAGCCAAGATCTGGCTAGCGAGCAGTACTTC.

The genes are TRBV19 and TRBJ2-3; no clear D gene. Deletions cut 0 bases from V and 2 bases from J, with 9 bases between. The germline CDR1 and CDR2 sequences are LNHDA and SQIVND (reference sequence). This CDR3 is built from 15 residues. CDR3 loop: CASSIDGTATDTQYF. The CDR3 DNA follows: TGTGCCAGTAGTATAGATGGAACAGCCACAGATACGCAGTATTTT.

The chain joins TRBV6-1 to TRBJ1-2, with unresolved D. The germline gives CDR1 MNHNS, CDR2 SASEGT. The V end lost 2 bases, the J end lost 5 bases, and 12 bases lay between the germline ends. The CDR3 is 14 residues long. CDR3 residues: CASSEFGGTYGYTF. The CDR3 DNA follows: TGTGCCAGCAGTGAATTCGGCGGAACATATGGCTACACCTTC.

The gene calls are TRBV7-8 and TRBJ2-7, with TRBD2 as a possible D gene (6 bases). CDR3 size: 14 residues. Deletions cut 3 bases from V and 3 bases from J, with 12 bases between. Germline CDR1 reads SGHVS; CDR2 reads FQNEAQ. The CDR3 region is CASSLGGGIYEQYF. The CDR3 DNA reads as TGTGCCAGCAGCTTGGGTGGAGGGATCTACGAGCAGTACTTC.

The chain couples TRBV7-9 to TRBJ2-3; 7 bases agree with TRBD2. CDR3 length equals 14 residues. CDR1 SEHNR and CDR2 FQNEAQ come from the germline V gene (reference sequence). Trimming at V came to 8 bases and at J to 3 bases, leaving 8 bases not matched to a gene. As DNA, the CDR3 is TGTGCCAGCTCCCGGTCGGGAGGTACAGATACGCAGTATTTT. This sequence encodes CASSRSGGTDTQYF.

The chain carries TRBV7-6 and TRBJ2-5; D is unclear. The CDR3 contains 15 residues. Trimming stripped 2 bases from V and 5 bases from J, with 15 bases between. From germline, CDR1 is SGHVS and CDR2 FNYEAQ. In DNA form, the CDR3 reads TGTGCCAGCAGCTTACTCTACCAGCGTAAGGAGACCCAGTACTTC. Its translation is CASSLLYQRKETQYF.

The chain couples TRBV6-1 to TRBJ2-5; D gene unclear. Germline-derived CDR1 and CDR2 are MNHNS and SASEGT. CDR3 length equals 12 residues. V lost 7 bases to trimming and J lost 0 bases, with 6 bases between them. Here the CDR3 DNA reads TGTGCCAGCACTTTGTACCAAGAGACCCAGTACTTC. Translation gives CASTLYQETQYF.